This record looks at one T cell receptor beta chain sequence and its context. These data come from a study of T cell changes during pregnancy in multiple sclerosis. Clones were read by immunoSEQ multiplex PCR, and TCRdb kept only the in-frame ones, dropping some. The sample yields 80,000 to 95,000 clones, roughly 95% seen once. CDR1 SGDLS and CDR2 YYNGEE come from the germline V gene. The CDR3 loop spans 15 amino acids. The V and J ends lost 3 bases and 4 bases, in that order; junction bases with no gene match: 6. The rearrangement joins TRBV9 to TRBJ2-5, with 10 bases aligning to TRBD2. This specimen was peripheral blood, taken in the third trimester of pregnancy. This TCR was sampled from a female donor in good health, enrolled as a control in a pregnancy study. The CDR3 reads CASSGVSGRAETQYF. The CDR3 DNA reads as TGTGCCAGCAGCGGAGTCAGCGGGAGGGCAGAGACCCAGTACTTC.